Listed here is a single T cell receptor (beta chain). This entry comes from a study of cytomegalovirus exposure and HLA in healthy donors. The primer mix had 60 Vbeta and 13 Jbeta primers. Only in-frame clones appear in the TCRdb table, and some are missing; sequencing was by immunoSEQ multiplex PCR. The sample has about 180,000 clones, 80% to 85% seen once; the top ten hold around 0.93%. The CDR3 is made up of 15 amino acids. Trimming cost V 4 bases and J 2 bases; bases outside gene matches: 5. Germline values: CDR1 LNHDA, CDR2 SQIVND (reference sequence). V usage is TRBV19 and J usage is TRBJ2-5; 9 bases fit TRBD1. Specimen: PBMCs. The TCR originated in a young man in good health and CMV-seronegative. CDR3 residues: CASSTGTGLQETQYF. The CDR3 DNA reads as TGTGCCAGTAGTACCGGGACAGGGCTACAAGAGACCCAGTACTTC. Filled out from reference TRBV19 and TRBJ2-5, the complete variable domain reads DGGITQSPKYLFRKEGQNVTLSCEQNLNHDAMYWYRQDPGQGLRLIYYSQIVNDFQKGDIAEGYSVSREKKESFPLTVTSAQKNPTAFYLCASSTGTGLQETQYFGPGTRLLVL.